The rows below give T cell receptor beta chains drawn from one sample of a study of T-cell memory formation after mild COVID-19. TCRdb passed the 5' RACE reads through MiXCR, listing each CDR3 protein once. The sample lists roughly 580,000 distinct CDR3 sequences, approximately 19% seen once, with more than 10% in the top ten. The sequencing input was PBMCs or a T cell subset sorted from them (not recorded which). The receptors derive from an adult woman who had mild COVID-19 (a few samples of this study predate the infection). Cell type and time point are not known. CDR3s include the opening cysteine and the closing phenylalanine or tryptophan. D genes are given only for firm matches. The listing skips clone size in some rows; elsewhere it reads once, few, many or a size class.

V gene: TRBV20-1; D gene: .; clone size: few; J gene: TRBJ1-2; CDR3 DNA: TGCAGTGCTAGTGACCTTACCGAGGGCTACACCTTC; CDR3 protein: CSASDLTEGYTF
V gene: TRBV15; D gene: TRBD1; clone size: few; J gene: TRBJ1-2; CDR3 DNA: TGTGCCACCAGCAGAGATCATACCGGGACAGGGGGCGCGTATGGCTACACCTTC; CDR3 protein: CATSRDHTGTGGAYGYTF
V gene: TRBV20-1; D gene: TRBD2; clone size: .; J gene: TRBJ2-3; CDR3 DNA: TGCAGTGCTAGTTTGGGACTAGCGGGAGGGCCCGCCGATACGCAGTATTTT; CDR3 protein: CSASLGLAGGPADTQYF
V gene: TRBV2; D gene: .; clone size: .; J gene: TRBJ1-5; CDR3 DNA: TGTGCCAGCAGTCCCGAGAACAATCAGCCCCAGCATTTT; CDR3 protein: CASSPENNQPQHF
V gene: TRBV23-1; D gene: .; clone size: .; J gene: TRBJ2-7; CDR3 DNA: TGCGCCAGCAGTCCCTGGGCGGTTTACGAGCAGTACTTC; CDR3 protein: CASSPWAVYEQYF
V gene: TRBV10-3; D gene: .; clone size: few; J gene: TRBJ2-5; CDR3 DNA: TGTGCCATCAGTGTCAGGGAAGTGGAGACCCAGTACTTC; CDR3 protein: CAISVREVETQYF
V gene: TRBV19; D gene: TRBD1; clone size: few; J gene: TRBJ1-5; CDR3 DNA: TGTGCCAGTAACGGGGACAGCTCTTATCAGCCCCAGCATTTT; CDR3 protein: CASNGDSSYQPQHF
V gene: TRBV5-6; D gene: TRBD1; clone size: many; J gene: TRBJ1-2; CDR3 DNA: TGTGCCAGCAGCTTGGTTGGGACAGAGGGCTACACCTTC; CDR3 protein: CASSLVGTEGYTF
V gene: TRBV7-6; D gene: TRBD1; clone size: .; J gene: TRBJ2-7; CDR3 DNA: TGTGCCAGCAGCCGGGACAGGGGCTTGGACGAGCAGTACTTC; CDR3 protein: CASSRDRGLDEQYF
V gene: TRBV20-1; D gene: .; clone size: few; J gene: TRBJ1-4; CDR3 DNA: TGCAGTGCTAGCCCCGGGGGGTCAACTAATGAAAAACTGTTTTTT; CDR3 protein: CSASPGGSTNEKLFF
V gene: TRBV30; D gene: .; clone size: .; J gene: TRBJ2-7; CDR3 DNA: TGTGCCTGGACGGAGAGCTCCTACGAGCAGTACTTC; CDR3 protein: CAWTESSYEQYF
V gene: TRBV12-3/TRBV12-4; D gene: TRBD1; clone size: .; J gene: TRBJ2-5; CDR3 DNA: TGTGCCAGCAGTCCCGGTGACCGGGACAGGGAGACCCAGTACTTC; CDR3 protein: CASSPGDRDRETQYF
V gene: TRBV4-1; D gene: TRBD2; clone size: .; J gene: TRBJ2-7; CDR3 DNA: TGCGCCAGCAGCCAAGCTAGCGGGGGTACCTCCTACGAGCAGTACTTC; CDR3 protein: CASSQASGGTSYEQYF
V gene: TRBV4-1; D gene: .; clone size: few; J gene: TRBJ1-2; CDR3 DNA: TGCGCCAGCAGCCAGTGGCTTTCCTCCAGGGTGGGGTATGGCTACACCTTC; CDR3 protein: CASSQWLSSRVGYGYTF
V gene: TRBV5-1; D gene: TRBD2; clone size: few; J gene: TRBJ2-5; CDR3 DNA: TGCGCCAGCAGCTTCCCCCGGGGCGTGGAGCGGGGAAAGTACCAAGAGACCCAGTACTTC; CDR3 protein: CASSFPRGVERGKYQETQYF
V gene: TRBV7-2; D gene: .; clone size: few; J gene: TRBJ2-3; CDR3 DNA: TGTGCCAGCAGCTTGCGGAGAAGAGATACGCAGTATTTT; CDR3 protein: CASSLRRRDTQYF
V gene: TRBV12-3/TRBV12-4; D gene: .; clone size: .; J gene: TRBJ2-5; CDR3 DNA: TGTGCCAGCAGCCTCTTCGGGGGCGCGGAGACCCAGTACTTC; CDR3 protein: CASSLFGGAETQYF
V gene: TRBV6-2/TRBV6-3; D gene: TRBD1; clone size: .; J gene: TRBJ1-1; CDR3 DNA: TGTGCCAGCGGCTCCGGGACAGGGCCCACTGAAGCTTTCTTT; CDR3 protein: CASGSGTGPTEAFF
V gene: TRBV7-8; D gene: .; clone size: .; J gene: TRBJ2-4; CDR3 DNA: TGTGCCAGCAGCCCCCCCTGGGGGCAGGGAGGGCGAAACATTCAGTACTTC; CDR3 protein: CASSPPWGQGGRNIQYF
V gene: TRBV29-1; D gene: .; clone size: .; J gene: TRBJ2-5; CDR3 DNA: TGCAGCGTTGCTTGGGGGGTCGAGACCCAGTACTTC; CDR3 protein: CSVAWGVETQYF
V gene: TRBV4-1; D gene: .; clone size: few; J gene: TRBJ2-3; CDR3 DNA: TGCGCCAGCAGCCAAGGGACGGCAGGCACAGATACGCAGTATTTT; CDR3 protein: CASSQGTAGTDTQYF
V gene: TRBV20-1; D gene: .; clone size: few; J gene: TRBJ2-2; CDR3 DNA: TGCAGTGCGGTTAGCGGTAGAGAGGGCGGGGAGCTGTTTTTT; CDR3 protein: CSAVSGREGGELFF
V gene: TRBV6-2/TRBV6-3; D gene: TRBD2; clone size: .; J gene: TRBJ2-1; CDR3 DNA: TGTGCCAGCAGTTTAGAGTACGATGGACTAGCGGCGAGCTCCTACAATGAGCAGTTCTTC; CDR3 protein: CASSLEYDGLAASSYNEQFF
V gene: TRBV7-2; D gene: .; clone size: .; J gene: TRBJ1-3; CDR3 DNA: TGTGCCAGCAGGGGGGTAACGGCAGTCGGAAACACCATATATTTT; CDR3 protein: CASRGVTAVGNTIYF
V gene: TRBV20-1; D gene: .; clone size: few; J gene: TRBJ1-5; CDR3 DNA: TGCAGTGCTAGATGGGGGTATAGCAATCAGCCCCAGCATTTT; CDR3 protein: CSARWGYSNQPQHF
V gene: TRBV7-2; D gene: .; clone size: few; J gene: TRBJ2-7; CDR3 DNA: TGTGCCAGCAGGGTAACCGGGTCTCCAAACGGCGAGCAGTACTTC; CDR3 protein: CASRVTGSPNGEQYF
V gene: TRBV27; D gene: .; clone size: .; J gene: TRBJ1-1; CDR3 DNA: TGTGCCAGCAGGGCAGGGATTGGGACTGAAGCTTTCTTT; CDR3 protein: CASRAGIGTEAFF
V gene: TRBV21-1; D gene: .; clone size: .; J gene: TRBJ1-2; CDR3 DNA: TGTGCCAGCAGCAACAGGGTCCCCGTCTATGGCTACACCTTC; CDR3 protein: CASSNRVPVYGYTF
V gene: TRBV9; D gene: .; clone size: few; J gene: TRBJ1-3; CDR3 DNA: TGTGCCAGCAGCGTAGCTGGACTTAGCTCTGGAAACACCATATATTTT; CDR3 protein: CASSVAGLSSGNTIYF
V gene: TRBV7-6; D gene: .; clone size: few; J gene: TRBJ2-3; CDR3 DNA: TGTGCCAGCAGCTTAGGGTCCGGGAAAGATACGCAGTATTTT; CDR3 protein: CASSLGSGKDTQYF
V gene: TRBV19; D gene: TRBD2; clone size: .; J gene: TRBJ2-1; CDR3 DNA: TGTGCCAGTAGTATGGGGCGGGAGCGTAACAATGAGCAGTTCTTC; CDR3 protein: CASSMGRERNNEQFF
V gene: TRBV5-4; D gene: TRBD2; clone size: .; J gene: TRBJ2-1; CDR3 DNA: TGTGCCAGCATCCGGACTAGCGGGGGGAACTACAATGAGCAGTTCTTC; CDR3 protein: CASIRTSGGNYNEQFF
V gene: TRBV29-1; D gene: TRBD1; clone size: .; J gene: TRBJ2-5; CDR3 DNA: TGCAGCGCCCGGACAGGGAAACAAGAGACCCAGTACTTC; CDR3 protein: CSARTGKQETQYF
V gene: TRBV14; D gene: .; clone size: many; J gene: TRBJ2-7; CDR3 DNA: TGTGCCAGCAGCCGTTGGGGCACCTACGAGCAGTACTTC; CDR3 protein: CASSRWGTYEQYF
V gene: TRBV18; D gene: .; clone size: few; J gene: TRBJ1-1; CDR3 DNA: TGTGCCAGCTCCTACCAAGCGGGGAACACTGAAGCTTTCTTT; CDR3 protein: CASSYQAGNTEAFF
V gene: TRBV7-2; D gene: .; clone size: few; J gene: TRBJ1-4; CDR3 DNA: TGTGCCAGCAGAGATCCGAATGAAAAACTGTTTTTT; CDR3 protein: CASRDPNEKLFF
V gene: TRBV5-6; D gene: TRBD2; clone size: .; J gene: TRBJ2-7; CDR3 DNA: TGTGCCAGCAGCGCAAGGGGGATCGGGAGGGGTTACGAGCAGTACTTC; CDR3 protein: CASSARGIGRGYEQYF
V gene: TRBV5-4; D gene: .; clone size: few; J gene: TRBJ2-5; CDR3 DNA: TGTGCCAGCAGCCCTAGTATCATAGCAACTGGAGAGACCCAGTACTTC; CDR3 protein: CASSPSIIATGETQYF
V gene: TRBV5-6; D gene: TRBD2; clone size: .; J gene: TRBJ2-2; CDR3 DNA: TGTGCCAGCAGCCGATTTCTAGCGGGAAGGCCCGGGGAGCTGTTTTTT; CDR3 protein: CASSRFLAGRPGELFF
V gene: TRBV29-1; D gene: .; clone size: .; J gene: TRBJ2-1; CDR3 DNA: TGCAGCGTTAGGGCCCCGAATGAGCAGTTCTTC; CDR3 protein: CSVRAPNEQFF
V gene: TRBV19; D gene: TRBD2; clone size: .; J gene: TRBJ2-2; CDR3 DNA: TGTGCCAGCGGAATGCGGGGGGGGAACACCGGGGAGCTGTTTTTT; CDR3 protein: CASGMRGGNTGELFF
V gene: TRBV9; D gene: .; clone size: .; J gene: TRBJ1-2; CDR3 DNA: TGTGCCAGCAGCCCACACGCCTTCACAAAAGGAAAGGACTATGGCTACACCTTC; CDR3 protein: CASSPHAFTKGKDYGYTF
V gene: TRBV7-6; D gene: .; clone size: .; J gene: TRBJ1-6; CDR3 DNA: TGTGCCAGCAGCTCGAAGGGGCAGGGTGGATCACCCCTCCACTTT; CDR3 protein: CASSSKGQGGSPLHF
V gene: TRBV19; D gene: TRBD1; clone size: .; J gene: TRBJ1-1; CDR3 DNA: TGTGCCAGCCGGACAGGGGGGGATATGGGTACTGAAGCTTTCTTT; CDR3 protein: CASRTGGDMGTEAFF
V gene: TRBV28; D gene: .; clone size: .; J gene: TRBJ2-7; CDR3 DNA: TGTGCCAGCAGTGACAGCACCCCCTACGAGCAGTACTTC; CDR3 protein: CASSDSTPYEQYF
V gene: TRBV6-5; D gene: TRBD1; clone size: few; J gene: TRBJ1-5; CDR3 DNA: TGTGCCAGCAGTTACCAGGCAGGGGGTTATCAGCCCCAGCATTTT; CDR3 protein: CASSYQAGGYQPQHF
V gene: TRBV6-1; D gene: TRBD1; clone size: .; J gene: TRBJ2-7; CDR3 DNA: TGTGCCAGCAGTGAACGGCGGGACAGGGGGAACGAGCAGTACTTC; CDR3 protein: CASSERRDRGNEQYF
V gene: TRBV6-5; D gene: .; clone size: .; J gene: TRBJ2-3; CDR3 DNA: TGTGCCAGCAGTCCCGATACCGGTTCGATCACAGATACGCAGTATTTT; CDR3 protein: CASSPDTGSITDTQYF
V gene: TRBV7-2; D gene: .; clone size: few; J gene: TRBJ1-5; CDR3 DNA: TGTGCCAGCAGCTTGGGAGGTAAGGGCAATCAGCCCCAGCATTTT; CDR3 protein: CASSLGGKGNQPQHF
V gene: TRBV2; D gene: TRBD2; clone size: few; J gene: TRBJ2-1; CDR3 DNA: TGTGCCAGCAGTACTAGCGGGCCTCACAATGAGCAGTTCTTC; CDR3 protein: CASSTSGPHNEQFF
V gene: TRBV7-9; D gene: .; clone size: few; J gene: TRBJ2-5; CDR3 DNA: TGTGCCAGCAGCTTCGACCACAGGGAATTAGAGACCCAGTACTTC; CDR3 protein: CASSFDHRELETQYF
V gene: TRBV20-1; D gene: .; clone size: .; J gene: TRBJ1-3; CDR3 DNA: TGCAGTGCTAGAGATCCTGGCGTTCGCTCTGGAAACACCATATATTTT; CDR3 protein: CSARDPGVRSGNTIYF
V gene: TRBV5-4; D gene: .; clone size: few; J gene: TRBJ2-5; CDR3 DNA: TGTGCCAGCAACCCAGAGGGAGAGACCCAGTACTTC; CDR3 protein: CASNPEGETQYF
V gene: TRBV12-3/TRBV12-4; D gene: .; clone size: .; J gene: TRBJ1-2; CDR3 DNA: TGTGCCAGCAGAAGAGATGTCAGGGGTGGCTACACCTTC; CDR3 protein: CASRRDVRGGYTF